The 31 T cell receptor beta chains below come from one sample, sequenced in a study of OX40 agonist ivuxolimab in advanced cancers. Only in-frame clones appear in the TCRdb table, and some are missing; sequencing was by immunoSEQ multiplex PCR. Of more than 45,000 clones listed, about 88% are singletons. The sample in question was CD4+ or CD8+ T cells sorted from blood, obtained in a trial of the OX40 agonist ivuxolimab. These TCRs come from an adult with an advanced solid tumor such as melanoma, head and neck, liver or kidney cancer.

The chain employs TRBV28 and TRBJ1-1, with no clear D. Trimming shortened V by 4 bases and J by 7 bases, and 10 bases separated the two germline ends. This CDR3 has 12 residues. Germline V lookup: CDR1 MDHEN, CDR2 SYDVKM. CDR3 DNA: TGTGCCAGCAGTTCCTTCACCCTTGAAGCTTTCTTT. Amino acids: CASSSFTLEAFF.

In nucleotides, the CDR3 is TGTGCCAGTTCGCCGGGACAGTACAATGAGCAGTTCTTC. Protein: CASSPGQYNEQFF. The chain links TRBV28 to TRBJ2-1; 7 positions match TRBD1. V lost 9 bases to trimming and J lost 4 bases; unmatched junction nucleotides: 6. In germline, CDR1 is MDHEN, CDR2 SYDVKM. The CDR3 extends over 13 amino acids.

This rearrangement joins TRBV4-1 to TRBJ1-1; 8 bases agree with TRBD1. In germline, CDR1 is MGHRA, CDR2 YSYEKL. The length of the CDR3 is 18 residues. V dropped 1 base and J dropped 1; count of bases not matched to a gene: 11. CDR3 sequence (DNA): TGCGCCAGCAGCCAAGGCTTCAACAGGGGGAATTCGAACACTGAAGCTTTCTTT. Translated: CASSQGFNRGNSNTEAFF.

CDR3 amino acids: CASSQDDRLTYGYTF. CDR3 nucleotides: TGCGCCAGCAGCCAAGACGACCGATTGACCTATGGCTACACCTTC. The V gene is TRBV4-1, the J gene TRBJ1-2; no definite D call. Per germline, CDR1 MGHRA and CDR2 YSYEKL. This CDR3 comprises 15 residues. Trimming removed 0 bases from V and 4 bases from J, with 12 bases in between.

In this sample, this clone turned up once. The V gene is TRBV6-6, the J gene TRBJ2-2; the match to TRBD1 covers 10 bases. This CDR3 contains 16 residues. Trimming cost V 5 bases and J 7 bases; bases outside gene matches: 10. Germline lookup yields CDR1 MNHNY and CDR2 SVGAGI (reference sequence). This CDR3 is CASSLAGTGAGGELFF. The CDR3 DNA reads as TGTGCCAGCAGTCTCGCCGGGACAGGGGCGGGCGGGGAGCTGTTTTTT.

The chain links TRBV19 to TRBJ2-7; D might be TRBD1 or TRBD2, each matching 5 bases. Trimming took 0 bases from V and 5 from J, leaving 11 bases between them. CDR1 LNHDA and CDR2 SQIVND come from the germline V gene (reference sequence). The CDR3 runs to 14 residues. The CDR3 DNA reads TGTGCCAGTAGTATAGATCCAGGGACGGACGAGCAGTACTTC. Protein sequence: CASSIDPGTDEQYF.

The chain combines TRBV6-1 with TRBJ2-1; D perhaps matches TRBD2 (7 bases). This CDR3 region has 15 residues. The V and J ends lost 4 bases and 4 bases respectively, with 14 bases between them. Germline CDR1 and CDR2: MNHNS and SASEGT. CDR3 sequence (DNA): TGTGCCAGCAGTGGGGGGGGCACGGGATACAATGAGCAGTTCTTC. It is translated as CASSGGGTGYNEQFF.

The CDR3 loop reads CSATGGSPLHF. The CDR3, as DNA: TGCAGTGCAACTGGGGGTTCACCCCTCCACTTT. The rearrangement joins TRBV20-1 to TRBJ1-6; D might be TRBD1 (5 bases). There are 11 residues in the CDR3. Trimming stripped 6 bases from V and 9 bases from J, with 9 bases between. Looked up from germline, CDR1 is DFQATT and CDR2 is SNEGSKA (reference sequence).

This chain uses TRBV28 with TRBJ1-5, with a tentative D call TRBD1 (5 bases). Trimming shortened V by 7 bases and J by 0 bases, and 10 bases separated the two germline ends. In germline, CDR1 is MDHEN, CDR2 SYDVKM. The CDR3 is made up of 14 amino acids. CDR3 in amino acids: CASKTVYSNQPQHF. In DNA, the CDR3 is TGTGCCAGCAAGACAGTTTATAGCAATCAGCCCCAGCATTTT.

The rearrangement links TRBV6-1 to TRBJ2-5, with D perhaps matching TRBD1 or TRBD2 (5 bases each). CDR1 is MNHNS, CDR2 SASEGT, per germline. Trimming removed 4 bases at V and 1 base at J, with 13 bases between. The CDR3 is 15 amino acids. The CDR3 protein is CASSGGWGIQETQYF. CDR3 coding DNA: TGTGCCAGCAGTGGGGGCTGGGGGATCCAAGAGACCCAGTACTTC.

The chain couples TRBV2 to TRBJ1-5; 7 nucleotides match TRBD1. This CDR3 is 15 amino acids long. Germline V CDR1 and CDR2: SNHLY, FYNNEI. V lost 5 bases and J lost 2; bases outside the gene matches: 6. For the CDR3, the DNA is TGTGCCAGCAGTAAGGGGGCCGAGGGCAATCAGCCCCAGCATTTT. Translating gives CASSKGAEGNQPQHF.

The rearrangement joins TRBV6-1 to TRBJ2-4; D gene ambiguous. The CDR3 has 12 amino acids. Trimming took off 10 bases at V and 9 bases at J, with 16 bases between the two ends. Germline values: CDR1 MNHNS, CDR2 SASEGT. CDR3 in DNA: TGTGCCACCCAGACATTTTATGGCATTCAGTACTTC. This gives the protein CATQTFYGIQYF.

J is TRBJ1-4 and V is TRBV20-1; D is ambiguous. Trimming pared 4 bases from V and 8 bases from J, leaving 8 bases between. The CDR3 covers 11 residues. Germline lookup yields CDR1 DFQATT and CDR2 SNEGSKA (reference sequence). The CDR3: CSATLVEKLFF. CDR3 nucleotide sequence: TGCAGTGCTACCCTAGTCGAAAAACTGTTTTTT.

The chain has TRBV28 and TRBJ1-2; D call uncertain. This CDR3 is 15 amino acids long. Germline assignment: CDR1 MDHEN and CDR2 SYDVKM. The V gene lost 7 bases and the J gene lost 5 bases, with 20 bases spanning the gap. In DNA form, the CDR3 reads TGTGCCAGCACCTTTTGGGAGGAACAGAGGTATGGCTACACCTTC. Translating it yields CASTFWEEQRYGYTF.

CDR3 coding DNA: TGTGCCAGCAGTGAATACGACAGGGGATATGGCTACACCTTC. The encoded protein is CASSEYDRGYGYTF. The chain is built from TRBV25-1 and TRBJ1-2, with 8 bases that match TRBD1. The germline gives CDR1 MGHDK, CDR2 SYGVNS. The CDR3 loop spans 14 amino acids. The junction had 2 bases not matched to a gene; V was cut back by 0 bases and J by 5 bases.

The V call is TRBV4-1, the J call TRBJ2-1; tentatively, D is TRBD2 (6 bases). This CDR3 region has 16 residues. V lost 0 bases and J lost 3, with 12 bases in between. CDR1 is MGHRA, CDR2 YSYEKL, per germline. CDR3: CASSQDLAKVYNEQFF. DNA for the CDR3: TGCGCCAGCAGCCAAGATCTAGCGAAAGTCTACAATGAGCAGTTCTTC.

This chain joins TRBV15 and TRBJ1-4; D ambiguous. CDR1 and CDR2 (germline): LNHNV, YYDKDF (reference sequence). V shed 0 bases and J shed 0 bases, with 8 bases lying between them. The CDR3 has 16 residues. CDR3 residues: CATSRESRATNEKLFF. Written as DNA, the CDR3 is TGTGCCACCAGCAGAGAAAGTCGTGCAACTAATGAAAAACTGTTTTTT.

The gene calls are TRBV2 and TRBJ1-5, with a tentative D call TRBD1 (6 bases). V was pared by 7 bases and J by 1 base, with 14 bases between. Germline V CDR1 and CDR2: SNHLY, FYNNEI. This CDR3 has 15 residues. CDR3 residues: CASNRDGGSNQPQHF. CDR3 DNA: TGTGCCAGCAACAGGGACGGTGGAAGCAATCAGCCCCAGCATTTT.

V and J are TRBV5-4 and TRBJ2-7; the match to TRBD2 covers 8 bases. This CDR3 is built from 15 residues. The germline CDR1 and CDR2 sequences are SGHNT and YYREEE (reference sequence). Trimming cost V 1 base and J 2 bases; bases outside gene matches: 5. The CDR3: CASSLRRAGAYEQYF. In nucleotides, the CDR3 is TGTGCCAGCAGCTTGAGACGAGCGGGAGCCTACGAGCAGTACTTC. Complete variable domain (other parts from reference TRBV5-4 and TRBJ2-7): ETGVTQSPTHLIKTRGQQVTLRCSSQSGHNTVSWYQQALGQGPQFIFQYYREEENGRGNFPPRFSGLQFPNYSSELNVNALELDDSALYLCASSLRRAGAYEQYFGPGTRLTVT.

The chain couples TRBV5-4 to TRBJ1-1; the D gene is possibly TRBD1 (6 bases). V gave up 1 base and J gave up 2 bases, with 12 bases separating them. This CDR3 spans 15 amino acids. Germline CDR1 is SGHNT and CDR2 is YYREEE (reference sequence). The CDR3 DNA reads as TGTGCCAGCAGCTTGACCAGGGGTGGAAACACTGAAGCTTTCTTT. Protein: CASSLTRGGNTEAFF.

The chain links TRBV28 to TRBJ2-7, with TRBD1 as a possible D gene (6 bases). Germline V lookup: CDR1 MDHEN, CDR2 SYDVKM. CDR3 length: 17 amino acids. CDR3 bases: TGTGCTTCTACAGGGAGTCTCTACTTTCTTGGCTCCTACGAGCAGTACTTC. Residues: CASTGSLYFLGSYEQYF.

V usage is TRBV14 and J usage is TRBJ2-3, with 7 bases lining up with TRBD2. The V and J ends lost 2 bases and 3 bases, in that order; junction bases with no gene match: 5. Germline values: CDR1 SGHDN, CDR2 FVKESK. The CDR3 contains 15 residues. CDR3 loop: CASSQNSGSTDTQYF. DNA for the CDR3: TGTGCCAGCAGCCAAAATAGCGGGTCAACAGATACGCAGTATTTT.

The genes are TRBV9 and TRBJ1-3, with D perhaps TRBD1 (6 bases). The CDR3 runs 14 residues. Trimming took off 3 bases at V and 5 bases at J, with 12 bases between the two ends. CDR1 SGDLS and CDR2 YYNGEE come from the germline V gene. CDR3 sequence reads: CASSGTEHRNTIYF. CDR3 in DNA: TGTGCCAGCAGCGGGACAGAACATAGAAACACCATATATTTT.

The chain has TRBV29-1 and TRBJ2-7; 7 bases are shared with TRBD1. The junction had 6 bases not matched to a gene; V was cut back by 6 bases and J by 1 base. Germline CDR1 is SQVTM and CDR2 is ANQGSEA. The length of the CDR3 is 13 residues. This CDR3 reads CSVVGTASYEQYF. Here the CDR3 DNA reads TGCAGCGTGGTCGGGACAGCGTCCTACGAGCAGTACTTC.

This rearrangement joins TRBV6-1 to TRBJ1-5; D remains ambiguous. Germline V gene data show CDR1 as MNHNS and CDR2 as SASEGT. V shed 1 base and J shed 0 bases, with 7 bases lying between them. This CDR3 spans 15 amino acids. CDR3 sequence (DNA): TGTGCCAGCAGTGAAGGAAACGCTAGCAATCAGCCCCAGCATTTT. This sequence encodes CASSEGNASNQPQHF.

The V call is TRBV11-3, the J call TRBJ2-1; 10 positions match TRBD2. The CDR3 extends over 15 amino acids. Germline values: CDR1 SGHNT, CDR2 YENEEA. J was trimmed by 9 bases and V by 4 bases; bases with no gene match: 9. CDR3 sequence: CASSSKAGGFGEQFF. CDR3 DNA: TGTGCCAGCAGCTCAAAAGCGGGAGGGTTCGGTGAGCAGTTCTTC. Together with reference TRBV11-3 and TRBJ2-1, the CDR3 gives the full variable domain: EAGVVQSPRYKIIEKKQPVAFWCNPISGHNTLYWYLQNLGQGPELLIRYENEEAVDDSQLPKDRFSAERLKGVDSTLKIQPAELGDSAVYLCASSSKAGGFGEQFFGPGTRLTVL.

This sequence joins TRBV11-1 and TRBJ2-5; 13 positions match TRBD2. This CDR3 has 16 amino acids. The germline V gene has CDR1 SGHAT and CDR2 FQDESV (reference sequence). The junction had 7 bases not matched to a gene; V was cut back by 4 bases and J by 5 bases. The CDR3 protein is CASSWGTSGIRETQYF. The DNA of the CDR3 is TGTGCCAGCAGCTGGGGGACTAGCGGGATTCGGGAGACCCAGTACTTC.

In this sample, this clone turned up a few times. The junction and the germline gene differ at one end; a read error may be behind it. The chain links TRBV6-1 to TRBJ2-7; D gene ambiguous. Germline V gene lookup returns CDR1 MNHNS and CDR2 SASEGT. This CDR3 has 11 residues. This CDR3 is CASSEVQRLSF. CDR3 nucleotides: TGTGCCAGCAGTGAAGTGCAGAGACTGTCCTTC.

CDR3 nucleotides: TGCAGCATCAAGGATTCAGATACGCAGTATTTT. This codes for CSIKDSDTQYF. The gene calls are TRBV29-1 and TRBJ2-3; D is ambiguous. Trimming shortened V by 8 bases and J by 4 bases, and 10 bases separated the two germline ends. This CDR3 spans 11 amino acids. In germline, CDR1 is SQVTM, CDR2 ANQGSEA.

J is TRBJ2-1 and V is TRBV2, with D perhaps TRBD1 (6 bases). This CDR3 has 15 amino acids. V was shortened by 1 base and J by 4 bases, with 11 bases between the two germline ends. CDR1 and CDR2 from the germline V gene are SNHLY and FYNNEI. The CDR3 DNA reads TGTGCCAGCAGTGAAGTGGACAGAGCATACAATGAGCAGTTCTTC. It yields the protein CASSEVDRAYNEQFF.

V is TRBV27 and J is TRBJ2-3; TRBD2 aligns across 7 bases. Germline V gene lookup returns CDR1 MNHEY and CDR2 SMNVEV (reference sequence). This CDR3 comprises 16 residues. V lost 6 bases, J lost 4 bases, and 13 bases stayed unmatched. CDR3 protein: CASRPLRAGWADTQYF. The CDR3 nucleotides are TGTGCCAGCAGGCCTCTCAGAGCGGGGTGGGCAGATACGCAGTATTTT.